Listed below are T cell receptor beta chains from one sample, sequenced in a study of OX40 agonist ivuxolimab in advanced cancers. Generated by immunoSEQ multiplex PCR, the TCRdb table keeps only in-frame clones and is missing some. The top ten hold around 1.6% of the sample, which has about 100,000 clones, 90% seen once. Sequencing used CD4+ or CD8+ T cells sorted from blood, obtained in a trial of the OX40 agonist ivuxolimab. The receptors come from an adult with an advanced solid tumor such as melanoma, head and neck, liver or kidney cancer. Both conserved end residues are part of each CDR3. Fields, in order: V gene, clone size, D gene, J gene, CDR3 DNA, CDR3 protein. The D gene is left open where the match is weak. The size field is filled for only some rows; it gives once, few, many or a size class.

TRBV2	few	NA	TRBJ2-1	TGTGCCAGCGGTCGCTCCTACAATGAGCAGTTCTTC	CASGRSYNEQFF
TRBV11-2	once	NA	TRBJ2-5	TGTGCCAGCAGCCCAGTGGGGGGAGGAGAGACCCAGTACTTC	CASSPVGGGETQYF
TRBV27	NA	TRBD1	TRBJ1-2	TGTGCCAGCAGGGAGGAGACAGGGCTCTTATCTTCGACTTACTTC	CASREETGLLSSTYF
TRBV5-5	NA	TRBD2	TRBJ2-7	TGTGCCAGCGGACTAGCGCTAAGCTCCTACGAGCAGTACTTC	CASGLALSSYEQYF
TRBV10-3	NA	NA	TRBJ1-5	TGTGCCATCAGTGAGCGACAGTCGTTGTATAGCAATCAGCCCCAGCATTTT	CAISERQSLYSNQPQHF
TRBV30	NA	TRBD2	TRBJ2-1	TGTGCCTGGACCGCCGGGGTAGCGGGAGTCTACAATGAGCAGTTCTTC	CAWTAGVAGVYNEQFF
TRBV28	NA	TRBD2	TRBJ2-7	TGTGCCAGCAGTTCCGCCCGGGTGGTAGCGGGTGGTTACGAGCAGTACTTC	CASSSARVVAGGYEQYF
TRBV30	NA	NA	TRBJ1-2	TGTGCCTCCTCCGACTTTGGTGGCTACACCTTC	CASSDFGGYTF
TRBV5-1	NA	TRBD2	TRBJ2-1	TGCGCCAGCAGCAAAAGACTAGCGGGGGCCTACAATGAGCAGTTCTTC	CASSKRLAGAYNEQFF
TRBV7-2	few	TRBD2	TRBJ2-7	TGTGCCAGCAGGGCCGCGGGACTAGCGGGCTACGAGCAGTACTTC	CASRAAGLAGYEQYF
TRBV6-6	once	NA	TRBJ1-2	TGTGCCAGCAGTTACCAGAAGGACTATGGCTACACCTTC	CASSYQKDYGYTF
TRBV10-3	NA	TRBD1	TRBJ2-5	TGTGCCATCCGGGGGACAGGTGGGGAAACCGTCAAGTACTTC	CAIRGTGGETVKYF
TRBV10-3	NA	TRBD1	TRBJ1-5	TGTGCCATCAGTGCCACAGGGGGGGAAGGTCGTCAGCCCCAGCATTTT	CAISATGGEGRQPQHF
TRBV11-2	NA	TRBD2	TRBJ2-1	TGTGCCAGCAAGGAGCGGGGACCCTACAATGAGCAGTTCTTC	CASKERGPYNEQFF
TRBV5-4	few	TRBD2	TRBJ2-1	TGTGCCACCTACTTGGGGAGGGGAGGGAATGAGCAGTTCTTC	CATYLGRGGNEQFF
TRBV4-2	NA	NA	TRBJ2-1	TGTGCCAGCAGCCCAGAGGGGGGTTTAGGGCAGTTCTTC	CASSPEGGLGQFF
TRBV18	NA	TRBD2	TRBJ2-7	TGTGCCAGCTCACAAGGGACTAGCGGGAGGGCCGGCGAGCAGTACTTC	CASSQGTSGRAGEQYF
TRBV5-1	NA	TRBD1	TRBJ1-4	TGCGCCAGCAGCCCGCAGGGGGATGCAACTAATGAAAAACTGTTTTTT	CASSPQGDATNEKLFF
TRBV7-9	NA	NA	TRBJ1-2	TGTGCCAGCAGCTCTAGGACGACTAACTATGGCTACACCTTC	CASSSRTTNYGYTF
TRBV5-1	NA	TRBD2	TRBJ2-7	TGCGCCAGCAGCGGCGGACTAGTCGGCGGGGCCTACGAGCAGTACTTC	CASSGGLVGGAYEQYF
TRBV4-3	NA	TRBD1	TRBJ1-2	TGCGCCAGCAGCCGAGACCCGACCGGGACAGGGACCGGCGGGGGCTACACCTTC	CASSRDPTGTGTGGGYTF
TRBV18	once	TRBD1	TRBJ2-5	TGTGCCAGCTCACAGTGGACAGGGGCCGAAGAGACCCAGTACTTC	CASSQWTGAEETQYF
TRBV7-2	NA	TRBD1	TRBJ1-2	TGTGCCAGCAGCTTAGGAACAGGGGTTATATTCCCAGTCTATGGCTACACCTTC	CASSLGTGVIFPVYGYTF
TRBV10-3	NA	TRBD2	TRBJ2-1	TGTGCCATCAGCACGACGGGACTAGGTACGGATGAGCAGTTCTTC	CAISTTGLGTDEQFF
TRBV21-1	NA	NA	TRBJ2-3	TGTGCCAGCAGCACTAGGTCCTGGACAGGGGGTACAGATACGCAGTATTTT	CASSTRSWTGGTDTQYF
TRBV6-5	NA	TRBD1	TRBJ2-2	TGTGCCAGCAGTTTGGACAGGGGAGACACCGGGGAGCTGTTTTTT	CASSLDRGDTGELFF
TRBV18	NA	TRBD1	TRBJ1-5	TGTGCCAGCTCACCCAACGGACAGGGCGCGGCCCAGCATTTT	CASSPNGQGAAQHF
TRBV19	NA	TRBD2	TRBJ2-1	TGTGCCAGTACCCTATCTAGCGGCAACTCCTACAATGAGCAGTTCTTC	CASTLSSGNSYNEQFF
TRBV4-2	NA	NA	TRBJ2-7	TGTGCCAGCAGCCAAGACCCTACCGGGCCGAGGGGCGAGCAGTACTTC	CASSQDPTGPRGEQYF
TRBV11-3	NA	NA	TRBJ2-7	TGTGCCAGCAGCTTAGGCCAGAACTACGAGCAGTACTTC	CASSLGQNYEQYF
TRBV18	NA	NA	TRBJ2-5	TGTGCCAGCTCACCGCTGAAAGAGACCCAGTACTTC	CASSPLKETQYF
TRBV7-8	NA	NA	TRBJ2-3	TGTGCCAGCAGCTTCGAGGTCACAGATACGCAGTATTTT	CASSFEVTDTQYF
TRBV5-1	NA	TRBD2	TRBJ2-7	TGCGCCAGCAGCTTCGGGCTAGCGGCCTCCTACGAGCAGTACTTC	CASSFGLAASYEQYF
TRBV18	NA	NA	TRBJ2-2	TGTGCCAGCTCAAGGGAGGGGGATCGGAGCACCGGGGAGCTGTTTTTT	CASSREGDRSTGELFF
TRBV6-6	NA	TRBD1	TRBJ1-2	TGTGCCAGCAGTTACGACAGGGACTATGGCTACACCTTC	CASSYDRDYGYTF
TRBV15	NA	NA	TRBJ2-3	TGTGCCACCAGCTCGGGCGGCGGGGATACGCAGTATTTT	CATSSGGGDTQYF
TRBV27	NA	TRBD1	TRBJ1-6	TGTGCCAGCCGATTTGATCGGCAGGGGGTCCTTTCACCCCTCCACTTT	CASRFDRQGVLSPLHF
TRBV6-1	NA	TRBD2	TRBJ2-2	TGTGCCAGCAGAGGACTAGCGGGAAACACCGGGGAGCTGTTTTTT	CASRGLAGNTGELFF
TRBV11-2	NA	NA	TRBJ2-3	TGTGCCAGCAACGTGGGAAGGTCTCGAAGAGATACGCAGTATTTT	CASNVGRSRRDTQYF
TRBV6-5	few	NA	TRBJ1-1	TGTGCCAGCAGTCAAAACTCCCAAAAGAGCTTCTTT	CASSQNSQKSFF
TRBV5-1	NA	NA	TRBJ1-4	TGCGCCAGCACGGCGGAGTTCGCAGAAAAACTGTTTTTT	CASTAEFAEKLFF
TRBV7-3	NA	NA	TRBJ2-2	TGTGCCAGCAGCATCCAGGGTTCCACCGGGGAGCTGTTTTTT	CASSIQGSTGELFF
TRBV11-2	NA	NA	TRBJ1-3	TGTGCCAGCAGCTACCGAATTGGGCTTACTGGAAACACCATATATTTT	CASSYRIGLTGNTIYF
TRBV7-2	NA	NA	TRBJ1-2	TGTGCCAGCAGCTTAGTTGCAGGGGCCTATGGCTACACCTTC	CASSLVAGAYGYTF
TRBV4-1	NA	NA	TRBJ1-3	TGCGCCAGCAGCCAAGTGGGCGAGAGCTCTGGAAACACCATATATTTT	CASSQVGESSGNTIYF
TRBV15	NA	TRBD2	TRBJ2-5	TGTGCCACCAGCACTCAACTAGCGGGAGGGGGTCAAGAGACCCAGTACTTC	CATSTQLAGGGQETQYF
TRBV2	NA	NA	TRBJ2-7	TGTGCCAGCAGTGAAGGGCGAGGCAGAACCTACGAGCAGTACTTC	CASSEGRGRTYEQYF